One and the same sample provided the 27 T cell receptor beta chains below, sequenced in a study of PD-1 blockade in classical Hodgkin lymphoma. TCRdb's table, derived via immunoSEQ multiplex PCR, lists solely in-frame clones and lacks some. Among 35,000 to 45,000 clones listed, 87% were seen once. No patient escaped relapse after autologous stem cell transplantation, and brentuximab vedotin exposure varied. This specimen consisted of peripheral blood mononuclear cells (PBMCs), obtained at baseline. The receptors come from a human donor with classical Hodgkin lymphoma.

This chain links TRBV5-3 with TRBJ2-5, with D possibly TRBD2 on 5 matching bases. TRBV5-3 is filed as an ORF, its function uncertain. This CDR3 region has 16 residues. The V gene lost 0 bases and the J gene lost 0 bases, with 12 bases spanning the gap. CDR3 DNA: TGTGCCAGAAGCTTGGAGTTTACGGGATACCAAGAGACCCAGTACTTC. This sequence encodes CARSLEFTGYQETQYF.

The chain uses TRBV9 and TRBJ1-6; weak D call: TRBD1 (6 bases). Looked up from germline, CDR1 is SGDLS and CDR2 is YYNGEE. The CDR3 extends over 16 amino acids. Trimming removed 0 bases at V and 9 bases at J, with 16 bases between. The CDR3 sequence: CASSVGSGAGGSPLHF. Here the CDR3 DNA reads TGTGCCAGCAGCGTAGGTTCAGGGGCAGGTGGTTCACCCCTCCACTTT.

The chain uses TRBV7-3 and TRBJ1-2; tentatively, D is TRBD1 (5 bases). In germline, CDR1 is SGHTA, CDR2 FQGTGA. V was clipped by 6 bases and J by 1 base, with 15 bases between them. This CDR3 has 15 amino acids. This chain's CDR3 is CASSPDGAINYGYTF. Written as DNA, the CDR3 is TGTGCCAGCAGTCCTGACGGGGCGATTAACTATGGCTACACCTTC.

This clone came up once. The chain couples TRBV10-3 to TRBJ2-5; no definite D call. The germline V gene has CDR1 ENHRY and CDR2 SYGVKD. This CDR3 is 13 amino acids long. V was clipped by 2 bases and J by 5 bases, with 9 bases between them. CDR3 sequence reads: CAISEDVWETQYF. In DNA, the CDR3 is TGTGCCATCAGTGAGGACGTATGGGAGACCCAGTACTTC.

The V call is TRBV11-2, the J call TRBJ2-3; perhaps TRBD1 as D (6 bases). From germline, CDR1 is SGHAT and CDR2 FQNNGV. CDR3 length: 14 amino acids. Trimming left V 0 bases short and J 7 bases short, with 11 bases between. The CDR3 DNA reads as TGTGCCAGCAGCTTAGAGGGGGCTAGCCATACGCAGTATTTT. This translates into CASSLEGASHTQYF.

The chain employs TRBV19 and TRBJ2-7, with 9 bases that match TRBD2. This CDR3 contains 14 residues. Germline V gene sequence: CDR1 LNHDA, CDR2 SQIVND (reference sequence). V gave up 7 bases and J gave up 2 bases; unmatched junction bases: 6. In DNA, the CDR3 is TGTGCCAGTAAGGAGCGGGGGGCCGCCTACGAGCAGTACTTC. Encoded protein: CASKERGAAYEQYF.

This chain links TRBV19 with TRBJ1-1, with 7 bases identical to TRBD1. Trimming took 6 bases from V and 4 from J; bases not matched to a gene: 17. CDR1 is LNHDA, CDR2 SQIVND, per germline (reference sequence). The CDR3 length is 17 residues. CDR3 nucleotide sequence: TGTGCCAGTAGCTTAAGGGTGACAGGGCTAGGAGGCACTGAAGCTTTCTTT. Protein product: CASSLRVTGLGGTEAFF.

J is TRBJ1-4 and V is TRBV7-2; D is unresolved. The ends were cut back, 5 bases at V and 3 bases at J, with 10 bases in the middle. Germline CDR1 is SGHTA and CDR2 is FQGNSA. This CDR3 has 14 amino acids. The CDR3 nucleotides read TGTGCCAGCAGCCGCGACTCCCCTAATGAAAAACTGTTTTTT. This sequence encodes CASSRDSPNEKLFF.

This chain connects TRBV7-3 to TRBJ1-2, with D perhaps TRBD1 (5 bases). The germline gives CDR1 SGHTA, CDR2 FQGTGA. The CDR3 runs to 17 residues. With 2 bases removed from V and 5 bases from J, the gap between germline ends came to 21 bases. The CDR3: CASSLVGPEGFLYGYTF. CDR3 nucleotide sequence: TGTGCCAGCAGCTTAGTGGGACCTGAGGGGTTTCTGTATGGCTACACCTTC.

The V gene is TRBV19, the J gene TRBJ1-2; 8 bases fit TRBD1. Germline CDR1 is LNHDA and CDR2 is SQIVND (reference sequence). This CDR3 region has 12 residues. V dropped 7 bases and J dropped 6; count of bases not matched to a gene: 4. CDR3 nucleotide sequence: TGTGCCAGTACCTACAGGGGGGATGGCTACACCTTC. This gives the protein CASTYRGDGYTF.

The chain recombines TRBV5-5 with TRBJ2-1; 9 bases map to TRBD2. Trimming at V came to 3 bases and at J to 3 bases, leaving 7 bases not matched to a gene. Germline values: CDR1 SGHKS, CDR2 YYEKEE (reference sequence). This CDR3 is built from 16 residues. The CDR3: CASSSTSGVNYNEQFF. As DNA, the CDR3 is TGTGCCAGCAGCTCGACTAGCGGAGTCAACTACAATGAGCAGTTCTTC. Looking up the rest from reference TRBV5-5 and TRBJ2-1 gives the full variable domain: DAGVTQSPTHLIKTRGQQVTLRCSPISGHKSVSWYQQVLGQGPQFIFQYYEKEERGRGNFPDRFSARQFPNYSSELNVNALLLGDSALYLCASSSTSGVNYNEQFFGPGTRLTVL.

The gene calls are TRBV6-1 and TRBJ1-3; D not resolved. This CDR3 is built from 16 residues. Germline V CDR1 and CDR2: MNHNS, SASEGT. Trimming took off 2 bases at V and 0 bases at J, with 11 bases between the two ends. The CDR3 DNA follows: TGTGCCAGCAGTGAAACCCAGCCTAGCTCTGGAAACACCATATATTTT. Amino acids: CASSETQPSSGNTIYF.

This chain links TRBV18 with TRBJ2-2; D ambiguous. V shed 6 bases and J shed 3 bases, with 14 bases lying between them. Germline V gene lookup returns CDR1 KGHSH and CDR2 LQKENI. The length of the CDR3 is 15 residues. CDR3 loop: CASSHMPGDTGELFF. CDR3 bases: TGTGCCAGCTCTCATATGCCCGGCGACACCGGGGAGCTGTTTTTT.

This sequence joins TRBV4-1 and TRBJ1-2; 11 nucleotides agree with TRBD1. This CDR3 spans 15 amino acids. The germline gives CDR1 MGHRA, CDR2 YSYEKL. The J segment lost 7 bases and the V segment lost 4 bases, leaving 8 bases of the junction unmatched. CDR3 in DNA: TGCGCCAGCAGCCTCGGGGGGACAGGGGGGTTTGGCTACACCTTC. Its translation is CASSLGGTGGFGYTF.

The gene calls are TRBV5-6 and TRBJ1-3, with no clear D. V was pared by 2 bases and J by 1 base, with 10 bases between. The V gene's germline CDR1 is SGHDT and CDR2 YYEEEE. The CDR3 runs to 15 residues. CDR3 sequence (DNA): TGTGCCAGCAGCTTTGGTAGGATATCTGGAAACACCATATATTTT. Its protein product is CASSFGRISGNTIYF.

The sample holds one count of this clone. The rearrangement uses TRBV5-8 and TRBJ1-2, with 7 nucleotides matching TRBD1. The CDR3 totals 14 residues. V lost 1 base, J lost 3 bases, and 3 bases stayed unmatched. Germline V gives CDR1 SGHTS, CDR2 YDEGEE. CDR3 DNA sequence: TGTGCCAGCAGCTTGACAGGGGTCCACTATGGCTACACCTTC. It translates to CASSLTGVHYGYTF.

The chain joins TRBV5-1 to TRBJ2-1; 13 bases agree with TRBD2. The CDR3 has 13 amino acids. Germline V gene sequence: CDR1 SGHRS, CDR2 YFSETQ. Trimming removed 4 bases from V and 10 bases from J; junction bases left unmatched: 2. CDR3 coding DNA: TGCGCCAGCAGCGGGGGACTAGCGGGAGAGCAGTTCTTC. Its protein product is CASSGGLAGEQFF.

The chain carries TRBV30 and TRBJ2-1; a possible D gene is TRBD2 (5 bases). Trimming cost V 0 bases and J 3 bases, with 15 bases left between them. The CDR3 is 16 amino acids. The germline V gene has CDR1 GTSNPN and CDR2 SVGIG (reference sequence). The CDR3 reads CAWSVLGGGDYNEQFF. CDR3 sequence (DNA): TGTGCCTGGAGTGTACTTGGTGGAGGAGACTACAATGAGCAGTTCTTC.

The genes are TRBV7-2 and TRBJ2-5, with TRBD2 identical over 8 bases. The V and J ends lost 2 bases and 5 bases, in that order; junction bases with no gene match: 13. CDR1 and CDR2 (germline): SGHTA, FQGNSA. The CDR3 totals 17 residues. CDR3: CASSLIVMSGRDETQYF. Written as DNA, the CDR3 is TGTGCCAGCAGCTTAATCGTTATGAGCGGGAGAGACGAGACCCAGTACTTC.

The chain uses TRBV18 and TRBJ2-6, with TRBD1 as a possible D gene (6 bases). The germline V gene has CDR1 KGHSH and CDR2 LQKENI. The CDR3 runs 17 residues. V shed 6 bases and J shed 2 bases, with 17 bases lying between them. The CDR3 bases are TGTGCCAGCTCTCTACAGGGTCCTCGGACTGGGGCCAACGTCCTGACTTTC. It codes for CASSLQGPRTGANVLTF.

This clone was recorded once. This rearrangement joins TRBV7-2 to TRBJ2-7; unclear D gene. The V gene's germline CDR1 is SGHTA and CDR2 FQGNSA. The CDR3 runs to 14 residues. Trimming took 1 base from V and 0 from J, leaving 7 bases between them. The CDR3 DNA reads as TGTGCCAGCAGCTTAGTTCCAGGCTCCTACGAGCAGTACTTC. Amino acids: CASSLVPGSYEQYF.

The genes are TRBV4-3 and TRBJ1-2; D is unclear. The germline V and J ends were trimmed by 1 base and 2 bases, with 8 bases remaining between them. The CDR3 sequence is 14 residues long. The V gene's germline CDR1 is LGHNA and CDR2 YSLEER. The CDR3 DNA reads TGCGCCAGCAGCCAAGGACGGACCAACTATGGCTACACCTTC. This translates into CASSQGRTNYGYTF.

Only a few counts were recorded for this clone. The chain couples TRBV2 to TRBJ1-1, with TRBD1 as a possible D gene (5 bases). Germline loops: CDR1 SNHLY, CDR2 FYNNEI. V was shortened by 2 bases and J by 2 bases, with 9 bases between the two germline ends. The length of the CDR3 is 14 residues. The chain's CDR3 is CASSERRTNTEAFF. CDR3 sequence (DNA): TGTGCCAGCAGTGAAAGGAGGACAAACACTGAAGCTTTCTTT.

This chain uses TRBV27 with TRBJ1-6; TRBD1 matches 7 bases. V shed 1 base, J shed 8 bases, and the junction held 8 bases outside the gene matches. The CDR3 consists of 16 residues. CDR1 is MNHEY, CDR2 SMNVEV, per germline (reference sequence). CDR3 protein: CASSLFYRGTDSPLHF. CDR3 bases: TGTGCCAGCAGTTTATTTTATCGTGGGACAGATTCACCCCTCCACTTT.

The CDR3 DNA follows: TGTGCCACCAGCAGAGGACAGGGTTACGGTGGCACCGGGGAGCTGTTTTTT. This codes for CATSRGQGYGGTGELFF. The gene calls are TRBV15 and TRBJ2-2; TRBD1 aligns across 7 bases. With V trimmed by 1 base and J by 4 bases, 9 bases remained unmatched. CDR1 and CDR2 from the germline V gene are LNHNV and YYDKDF (reference sequence). This CDR3 region has 17 residues.

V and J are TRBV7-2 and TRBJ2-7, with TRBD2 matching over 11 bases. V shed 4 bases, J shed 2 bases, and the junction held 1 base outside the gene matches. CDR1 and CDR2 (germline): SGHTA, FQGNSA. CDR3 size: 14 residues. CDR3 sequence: CASSSTSGAYEQYF. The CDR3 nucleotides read TGTGCCAGCAGCTCGACTAGCGGGGCCTACGAGCAGTACTTC.

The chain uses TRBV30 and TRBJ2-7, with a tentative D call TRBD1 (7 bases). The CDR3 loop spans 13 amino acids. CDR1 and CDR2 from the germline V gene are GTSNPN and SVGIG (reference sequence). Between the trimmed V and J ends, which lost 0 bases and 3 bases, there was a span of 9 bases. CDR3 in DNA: TGTGCCTGGAGTGTGCAGGGGGGCTACGAGCAGTACTTC. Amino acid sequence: CAWSVQGGYEQYF.